A selection of T cell receptor beta chains follows, all from one sample in a study of blood T cell repertoires in COVID-19. The method was immunoSEQ multiplex PCR; TCRdb's version includes in-frame clones alone and lacks a portion of them. The profile shows 90,000 to 120,000 clones, about three quarters of them singletons. Sequenced input: peripheral blood. These receptors came from a middle-aged woman with acute or convalescent COVID-19. CDR3s include the opening cysteine and the closing phenylalanine or tryptophan. D genes are given only for firm matches. Clone size is stated in some rows and not others, as once, few, many or a class when expanded.

cdr3_nt: TGTGCCAGCAGTTCCCTGCAGGGTCTTAATCAGCCCCAGCATTTT
cdr3_aa: CASSSLQGLNQPQHF
j_call: TRBJ1-5
cdr3_length: 15
clone_size: .
v_call: TRBV27
d_call: .

cdr3_nt: TGTGCCAGCAGCTCCCGACAGACTCAAGAGACCCAGTACTTC
cdr3_aa: CASSSRQTQETQYF
j_call: TRBJ2-5
cdr3_length: 14
clone_size: .
v_call: TRBV3-1/TRBV3-2
d_call: .

cdr3_nt: TGTGCCAGCAGTTTACCGCAGGGGGCGGGAGGCTACACCTTC
cdr3_aa: CASSLPQGAGGYTF
j_call: TRBJ1-2
cdr3_length: 14
clone_size: .
v_call: TRBV28
d_call: TRBD1

cdr3_nt: TGCGCCAGCAGCTCCCAAGGGACAGCAGGCGAGCAGTACTTC
cdr3_aa: CASSSQGTAGEQYF
j_call: TRBJ2-7
cdr3_length: 14
clone_size: .
v_call: TRBV5-1
d_call: TRBD1

cdr3_nt: TGTGCCACCTTCAGTTTTACACTGTTTTTT
cdr3_aa: CATFSFTLFF
j_call: TRBJ1-4
cdr3_length: 10
clone_size: .
v_call: TRBV24-1
d_call: .

cdr3_nt: TGTGCCAGCAGTGACGGACAGGGGGCTAAGGAGACCCAGTACTTC
cdr3_aa: CASSDGQGAKETQYF
j_call: TRBJ2-5
cdr3_length: 15
clone_size: .
v_call: TRBV2
d_call: TRBD1

cdr3_nt: TGTGCCAGCAGCGACCGACAGGGACAGGATTCACCCCTCCACTTT
cdr3_aa: CASSDRQGQDSPLHF
j_call: TRBJ1-6
cdr3_length: 15
clone_size: many
v_call: TRBV9
d_call: TRBD1

cdr3_nt: TGTGCCAGCTCACCAGCGGGACAGTCGGGCTCACCCCTCCACTTT
cdr3_aa: CASSPAGQSGSPLHF
j_call: TRBJ1-6
cdr3_length: 15
clone_size: .
v_call: TRBV18
d_call: TRBD1

cdr3_nt: TGTGCCTGGAAACCCGGGACAGGAAACTACGAGCAGTACTTC
cdr3_aa: CAWKPGTGNYEQYF
j_call: TRBJ2-7
cdr3_length: 14
clone_size: .
v_call: TRBV30
d_call: TRBD1

cdr3_nt: TGTGCCAGCAGCTCTTATGACAGGGGGGAAGAGACCCAGTACTTC
cdr3_aa: CASSSYDRGEETQYF
j_call: TRBJ2-5
cdr3_length: 15
clone_size: .
v_call: TRBV7-9
d_call: TRBD1

cdr3_nt: TGTGCCAGCAGTTCTCTAGCGGGGGCTGACAATGAGCAGTTCTTC
cdr3_aa: CASSSLAGADNEQFF
j_call: TRBJ2-1
cdr3_length: 15
clone_size: once
v_call: TRBV7-9
d_call: TRBD2

cdr3_nt: TGTGCCAGCAGCTTTACCCTCGGCGGGGGGGCAACAGATACGCAGTATTTT
cdr3_aa: CASSFTLGGGATDTQYF
j_call: TRBJ2-3
cdr3_length: 17
clone_size: .
v_call: TRBV11-2
d_call: TRBD2

cdr3_nt: TGTGCCAGCAGCTTAGCCTTGACAGGGCGCCACTATGGCTACACCTTC
cdr3_aa: CASSLALTGRHYGYTF
j_call: TRBJ1-2
cdr3_length: 16
clone_size: .
v_call: TRBV7-9
d_call: TRBD1

cdr3_nt: TGCGCCAGCAGCCCGTCGGACAGAATCAATCAGCCCCAGCATTTT
cdr3_aa: CASSPSDRINQPQHF
j_call: TRBJ1-5
cdr3_length: 15
clone_size: .
v_call: TRBV4-1
d_call: .

cdr3_nt: TGTGCCAGCAGCTTAGGGGGGAGGATCCTCTACAATGAGCAGTTCTTC
cdr3_aa: CASSLGGRILYNEQFF
j_call: TRBJ2-1
cdr3_length: 16
clone_size: .
v_call: TRBV11-2
d_call: .

cdr3_nt: TGTGCCAGTAGTATAGGTAGCCGAAACAATTCACCCCTCCACTTT
cdr3_aa: CASSIGSRNNSPLHF
j_call: TRBJ1-6
cdr3_length: 15
clone_size: once
v_call: TRBV19
d_call: .

cdr3_nt: TGTGCCAGCAGACGACAGACAGGACCGTGGGAGACCCAGTACTTC
cdr3_aa: CASRRQTGPWETQYF
j_call: TRBJ2-5
cdr3_length: 15
clone_size: .
v_call: TRBV11-2
d_call: .

cdr3_nt: TGTGCCAGCAGAAGCGGGGGGGCCCGTACTGAGCAGTTCTTC
cdr3_aa: CASRSGGARTEQFF
j_call: TRBJ2-1
cdr3_length: 14
clone_size: .
v_call: TRBV7-2
d_call: TRBD2

cdr3_nt: TGTGCCAGCAGTGAAGGGACAGGGGGAGGAGAGACCCAGTACTTC
cdr3_aa: CASSEGTGGGETQYF
j_call: TRBJ2-5
cdr3_length: 15
clone_size: .
v_call: TRBV25-1
d_call: TRBD1

cdr3_nt: TGTGCCAGCGGACATCCCGGGACTAGGCTGGGTAGGGAGCAGTACTTC
cdr3_aa: CASGHPGTRLGREQYF
j_call: TRBJ2-7
cdr3_length: 16
clone_size: .
v_call: TRBV7-2
d_call: TRBD2

cdr3_nt: TGTGCCAGCAGCCACGTTCATGGCTACACCTTC
cdr3_aa: CASSHVHGYTF
j_call: TRBJ1-2
cdr3_length: 11
clone_size: .
v_call: TRBV3-1/TRBV3-2
d_call: .

cdr3_nt: TGTGCCAGCAGCTCTCTTAGGAACTCCCTAGCGGGCTACGAGCAGTACTTC
cdr3_aa: CASSSLRNSLAGYEQYF
j_call: TRBJ2-7
cdr3_length: 17
clone_size: .
v_call: TRBV7-3
d_call: TRBD2

cdr3_nt: TGTGCCAGCAGCTTGGTAGTGAACACTGAAGCTTTCTTT
cdr3_aa: CASSLVVNTEAFF
j_call: TRBJ1-1
cdr3_length: 13
clone_size: few
v_call: TRBV5-6
d_call: .

cdr3_nt: TGTGCCAGCGCGACCCCGGGACAGGCTGGAAACACCATATATTTT
cdr3_aa: CASATPGQAGNTIYF
j_call: TRBJ1-3
cdr3_length: 15
clone_size: .
v_call: TRBV28
d_call: TRBD1

cdr3_nt: TGTGCCAGCAGTGAAGGTCAGGGGTTGGGGGAAAAACTGTTTTTT
cdr3_aa: CASSEGQGLGEKLFF
j_call: TRBJ1-4
cdr3_length: 15
clone_size: .
v_call: TRBV6-1
d_call: .

cdr3_nt: TGTGCCAGCAGCTTAGGACAGGGCCACAATGAGCAGTTCTTC
cdr3_aa: CASSLGQGHNEQFF
j_call: TRBJ2-1
cdr3_length: 14
clone_size: .
v_call: TRBV7-9
d_call: TRBD1

cdr3_nt: TGTGCCAGCAGCGTATCAGGGGCTAGAATTTCTGGGGCCAACGTCCTGACTTTC
cdr3_aa: CASSVSGARISGANVLTF
j_call: TRBJ2-6
cdr3_length: 18
clone_size: few
v_call: TRBV14
d_call: .

cdr3_nt: TGTGCCTGGAGTGTAGGCAGGGGCTATGGCTACACCTTC
cdr3_aa: CAWSVGRGYGYTF
j_call: TRBJ1-2
cdr3_length: 13
clone_size: .
v_call: TRBV30
d_call: .

cdr3_nt: TGTGCCAGCAGCACAGCGGGGGCCCCCTTAGGTGAAGCTTTCTTT
cdr3_aa: CASSTAGAPLGEAFF
j_call: TRBJ1-1
cdr3_length: 15
clone_size: .
v_call: TRBV5-4
d_call: .

cdr3_nt: TGTGCCAGCAGCTTAGTATCTTTGACAATGCCCTCCTACGAGCAGTACTTC
cdr3_aa: CASSLVSLTMPSYEQYF
j_call: TRBJ2-7
cdr3_length: 17
clone_size: .
v_call: TRBV11-2
d_call: .

cdr3_nt: TGTGCCAGTAGGAGACAGGGTCCAAGATCCAAAGAGACCCAGTACTTC
cdr3_aa: CASRRQGPRSKETQYF
j_call: TRBJ2-5
cdr3_length: 16
clone_size: .
v_call: TRBV11-3
d_call: TRBD1

cdr3_nt: TGTGCCAGCACCGATTCAGGTGAAGCTTTCTTT
cdr3_aa: CASTDSGEAFF
j_call: TRBJ1-1
cdr3_length: 11
clone_size: .
v_call: TRBV12-3/TRBV12-4
d_call: .

cdr3_nt: TGTGCCAGCAGTTGGGGACAGGGGGCGAGGGAGCAGTACTTC
cdr3_aa: CASSWGQGAREQYF
j_call: TRBJ2-7
cdr3_length: 14
clone_size: .
v_call: TRBV28
d_call: TRBD1

cdr3_nt: TGCAGTGCTAGTCCTTGGACAGGGATCGACTATGGCTACACCTTC
cdr3_aa: CSASPWTGIDYGYTF
j_call: TRBJ1-2
cdr3_length: 15
clone_size: .
v_call: TRBV20-1
d_call: TRBD1

cdr3_nt: TGTGCCAGTAGTATTCGGGACAGGACTACTGAAGCTTTCTTT
cdr3_aa: CASSIRDRTTEAFF
j_call: TRBJ1-1
cdr3_length: 14
clone_size: .
v_call: TRBV19
d_call: TRBD1

cdr3_nt: TGCGCCAGCAGCCAAGATCAGCGGGGCTTCAATCAGCCCCAGCATTTT
cdr3_aa: CASSQDQRGFNQPQHF
j_call: TRBJ1-5
cdr3_length: 16
clone_size: .
v_call: TRBV4-1
d_call: .

cdr3_nt: TGCGCCAGCAGCCAAGTTCTTAGACTAGCGGGGGCCGACACAGATACGCAGTATTTT
cdr3_aa: CASSQVLRLAGADTDTQYF
j_call: TRBJ2-3
cdr3_length: 19
clone_size: .
v_call: TRBV4-3
d_call: TRBD2

cdr3_nt: TGTGCCAGCTCCCTTGGACAGGTCTCCTACGAGCAGTACTTC
cdr3_aa: CASSLGQVSYEQYF
j_call: TRBJ2-7
cdr3_length: 14
clone_size: once
v_call: TRBV18
d_call: TRBD1

cdr3_nt: TGCGCCAGCAGCCAATGTCTAGTTTGTGATCAGCCCCAGCATTTT
cdr3_aa: CASSQCLVCDQPQHF
j_call: TRBJ1-5
cdr3_length: 15
clone_size: .
v_call: TRBV4-1
d_call: .

cdr3_nt: TGTGCCAGCAGCTTGGCCTTGACAGTCACCGGGGAGCTGTTTTTT
cdr3_aa: CASSLALTVTGELFF
j_call: TRBJ2-2
cdr3_length: 15
clone_size: few
v_call: TRBV5-6
d_call: .

cdr3_nt: TGCAGCGTTGATGCGGCTGGAAACACCATATATTTT
cdr3_aa: CSVDAAGNTIYF
j_call: TRBJ1-3
cdr3_length: 12
clone_size: many
v_call: TRBV29-1
d_call: .

cdr3_nt: TGCAGCGTTGAGATATCTAGTGCTGAGCAGTTCTTC
cdr3_aa: CSVEISSAEQFF
j_call: TRBJ2-1
cdr3_length: 12
clone_size: .
v_call: TRBV29-1
d_call: .

cdr3_nt: TGTGCCAGCAGCGACAGTAACGAGCAGTACTTC
cdr3_aa: CASSDSNEQYF
j_call: TRBJ2-7
cdr3_length: 11
clone_size: .
v_call: TRBV7-9
d_call: .

cdr3_nt: TGTGCCAGCAGTTTCTCTCGTTTAGGACAGCAAAAAACCTACGAGCAGTACTTC
cdr3_aa: CASSFSRLGQQKTYEQYF
j_call: TRBJ2-7
cdr3_length: 18
clone_size: .
v_call: TRBV28
d_call: .

cdr3_nt: TGTGCCAGCAGTTCGGCGGGTTACTTCTCTGGAAACACCATATATTTT
cdr3_aa: CASSSAGYFSGNTIYF
j_call: TRBJ1-3
cdr3_length: 16
clone_size: .
v_call: TRBV6-5
d_call: .

cdr3_nt: TGTGCCAGCCTTAGGAGCGGAGGACCCCTCCACTTT
cdr3_aa: CASLRSGGPLHF
j_call: TRBJ1-6
cdr3_length: 12
clone_size: .
v_call: TRBV27
d_call: .

cdr3_nt: TGTGCCTGGAGCCCGTATTGGGGGGGTGACCAGTTCTTC
cdr3_aa: CAWSPYWGGDQFF
j_call: TRBJ2-1
cdr3_length: 13
clone_size: .
v_call: TRBV30
d_call: TRBD2

cdr3_nt: TGTGCCAGCTCACGGGGGATTAGCTCTGGGGCCAACGTCCTGACTTTC
cdr3_aa: CASSRGISSGANVLTF
j_call: TRBJ2-6
cdr3_length: 16
clone_size: .
v_call: TRBV19
d_call: .

cdr3_nt: TGTGCCAGCAGCCAAACTAGCGAGCAGTTCTTC
cdr3_aa: CASSQTSEQFF
j_call: TRBJ2-1
cdr3_length: 11
clone_size: once
v_call: TRBV11-2
d_call: .

cdr3_nt: TGTGCCAGCAGCTTGTTACCGGGGACTTACAATGAGCAGTTCTTC
cdr3_aa: CASSLLPGTYNEQFF
j_call: TRBJ2-1
cdr3_length: 15
clone_size: .
v_call: TRBV5-8
d_call: .

cdr3_nt: TGTGCCAGCAGCTTGGATGGTCGGGGGGGGCAAGATACGCAGTATTTT
cdr3_aa: CASSLDGRGGQDTQYF
j_call: TRBJ2-3
cdr3_length: 16
clone_size: .
v_call: TRBV5-4
d_call: TRBD2

cdr3_nt: TGTGCCAGTAGTATCTCTTCAGGCCTAAGTAGCAATCAGCCCCAGCATTTT
cdr3_aa: CASSISSGLSSNQPQHF
j_call: TRBJ1-5
cdr3_length: 17
clone_size: many
v_call: TRBV19
d_call: .

cdr3_nt: TGTGCCAGCAGGTTACGTTTAACCGGGACAGGGGGTATGGAGCAGTACTTC
cdr3_aa: CASRLRLTGTGGMEQYF
j_call: TRBJ2-7
cdr3_length: 17
clone_size: .
v_call: TRBV28
d_call: TRBD1

cdr3_nt: TGCGCCAGCAGTCACCCGGAGAGGGACAGGGAGGCTGAAAAACTGTTTTTT
cdr3_aa: CASSHPERDREAEKLFF
j_call: TRBJ1-4
cdr3_length: 17
clone_size: .
v_call: TRBV23-1
d_call: TRBD1

cdr3_nt: TGTGCCAGCAGCGGACAGGGTTTGGGACTGTTTTTT
cdr3_aa: CASSGQGLGLFF
j_call: TRBJ1-4
cdr3_length: 12
clone_size: .
v_call: TRBV2
d_call: TRBD1

cdr3_nt: TGCGCCAGCAGCTTTGGGACAGTGAACACTGAAGCTTTCTTT
cdr3_aa: CASSFGTVNTEAFF
j_call: TRBJ1-1
cdr3_length: 14
clone_size: .
v_call: TRBV5-1
d_call: TRBD1

cdr3_nt: TGTGCCACCAACCGACCAGGGGGCCTTAACACCGGGGAGCTGTTTTTT
cdr3_aa: CATNRPGGLNTGELFF
j_call: TRBJ2-2
cdr3_length: 16
clone_size: .
v_call: TRBV19
d_call: TRBD1

cdr3_nt: TGTGCCAGCAGTTCCTCCGGGAGCACTGAAGCTTTCTTT
cdr3_aa: CASSSSGSTEAFF
j_call: TRBJ1-1
cdr3_length: 13
clone_size: .
v_call: TRBV6-5
d_call: .

cdr3_nt: TGTGCCAGCAGCTTAGTTCCGCTCAGCGGGGGGGCCGAGACCCAGTACTTC
cdr3_aa: CASSLVPLSGGAETQYF
j_call: TRBJ2-5
cdr3_length: 17
clone_size: .
v_call: TRBV7-8
d_call: TRBD2

cdr3_nt: TGTGCCAGCAGCTTCCGGGACAGGGGTCCCACTGAAGCTTTCTTT
cdr3_aa: CASSFRDRGPTEAFF
j_call: TRBJ1-1
cdr3_length: 15
clone_size: .
v_call: TRBV7-9
d_call: TRBD1